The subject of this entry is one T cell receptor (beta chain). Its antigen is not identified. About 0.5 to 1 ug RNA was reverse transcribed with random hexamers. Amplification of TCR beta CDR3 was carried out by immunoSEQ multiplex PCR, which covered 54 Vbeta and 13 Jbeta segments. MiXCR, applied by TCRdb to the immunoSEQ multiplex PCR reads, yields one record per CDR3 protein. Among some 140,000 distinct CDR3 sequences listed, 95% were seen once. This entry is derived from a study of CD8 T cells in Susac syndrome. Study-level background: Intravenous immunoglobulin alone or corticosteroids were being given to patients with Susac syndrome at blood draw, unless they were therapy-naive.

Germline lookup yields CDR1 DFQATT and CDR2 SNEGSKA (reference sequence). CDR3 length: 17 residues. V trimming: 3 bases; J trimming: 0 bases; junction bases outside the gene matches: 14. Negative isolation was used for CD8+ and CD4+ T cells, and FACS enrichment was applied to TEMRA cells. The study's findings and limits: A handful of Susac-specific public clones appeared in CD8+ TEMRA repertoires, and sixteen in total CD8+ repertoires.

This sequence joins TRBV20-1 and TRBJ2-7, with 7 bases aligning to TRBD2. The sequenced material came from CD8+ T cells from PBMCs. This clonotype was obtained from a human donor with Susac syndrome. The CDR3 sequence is CSARMDDSGGRSYEQYF. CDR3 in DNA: TGCAGTGCTAGGATGGACGATTCGGGAGGCCGCTCCTACGAGCAGTACTTC.